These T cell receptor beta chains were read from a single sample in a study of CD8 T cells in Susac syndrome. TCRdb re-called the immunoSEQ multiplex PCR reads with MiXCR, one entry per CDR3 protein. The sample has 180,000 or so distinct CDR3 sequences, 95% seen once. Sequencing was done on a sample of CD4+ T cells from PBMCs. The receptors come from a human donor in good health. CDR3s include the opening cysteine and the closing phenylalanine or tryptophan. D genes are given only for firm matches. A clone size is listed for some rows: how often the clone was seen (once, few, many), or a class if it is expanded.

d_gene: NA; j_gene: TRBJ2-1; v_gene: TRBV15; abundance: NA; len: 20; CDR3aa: CATSRVSREPWGMAYNEQFF; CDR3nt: TGTGCCACCAGCAGAGTATCGAGGGAACCCTGGGGGATGGCCTACAATGAGCAGTTCTTC
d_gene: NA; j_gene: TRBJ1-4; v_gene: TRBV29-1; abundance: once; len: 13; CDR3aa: CSVAQAIGEKLFF; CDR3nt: TGCAGCGTTGCCCAGGCCATCGGGGAAAAACTGTTTTTT
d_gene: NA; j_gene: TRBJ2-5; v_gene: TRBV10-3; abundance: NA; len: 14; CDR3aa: CAIGLGRTQETQYF; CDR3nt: TGTGCCATCGGGTTAGGACGGACACAAGAGACCCAGTACTTC
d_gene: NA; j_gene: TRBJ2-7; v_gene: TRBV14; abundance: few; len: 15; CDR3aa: CASSQDSARQDEQYF; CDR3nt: TGTGCCAGCAGCCAAGATTCAGCACGACAGGACGAGCAGTACTTC
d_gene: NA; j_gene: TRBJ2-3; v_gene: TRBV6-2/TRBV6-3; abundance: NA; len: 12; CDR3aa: CASSYIRDTQYF; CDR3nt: TGTGCCAGCAGTTACATCCGGGATACGCAGTATTTT
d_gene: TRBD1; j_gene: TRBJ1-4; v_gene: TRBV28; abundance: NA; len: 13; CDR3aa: CASSFRDRGPLFF; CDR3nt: TGTGCCAGCAGTTTCCGGGACAGGGGTCCACTGTTTTTT
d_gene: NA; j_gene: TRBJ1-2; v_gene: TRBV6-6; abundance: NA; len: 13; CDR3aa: CANWGGVNYGYTF; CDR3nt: TGTGCCAACTGGGGCGGTGTCAACTATGGCTACACCTTC
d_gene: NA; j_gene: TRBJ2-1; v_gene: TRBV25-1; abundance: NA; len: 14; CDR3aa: CASGQGSSYNEQFF; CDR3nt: TGTGCCAGCGGGCAGGGGAGCTCCTACAATGAGCAGTTCTTC
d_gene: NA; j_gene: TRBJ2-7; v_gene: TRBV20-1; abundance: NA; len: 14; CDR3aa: CSATDRGLIYEQYF; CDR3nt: TGCAGTGCTACTGACAGGGGACTAATCTACGAGCAGTACTTC
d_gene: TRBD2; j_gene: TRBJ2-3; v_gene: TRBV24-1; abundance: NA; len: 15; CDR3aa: CATSGRTSGADTQYF; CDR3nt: TGTGCCACCAGTGGTCGGACTAGCGGGGCGGATACGCAGTATTTT
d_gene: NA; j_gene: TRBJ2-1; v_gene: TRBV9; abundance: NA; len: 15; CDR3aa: CASSVSPPPYNEQFF; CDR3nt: TGTGCCAGCAGCGTGAGTCCGCCCCCCTACAATGAGCAGTTCTTC
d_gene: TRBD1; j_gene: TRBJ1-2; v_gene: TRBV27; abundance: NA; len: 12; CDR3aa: CASTGQGFGYTF; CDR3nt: TGTGCCAGCACGGGACAGGGGTTTGGCTACACCTTC
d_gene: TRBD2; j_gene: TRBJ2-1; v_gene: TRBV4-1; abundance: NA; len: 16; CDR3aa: CASSPHTSGGRNEQFF; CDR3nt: TGCGCCAGCAGCCCACATACTAGCGGGGGACGCAATGAGCAGTTCTTC
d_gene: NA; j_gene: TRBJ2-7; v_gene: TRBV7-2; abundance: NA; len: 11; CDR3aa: CASSFRYEQYF; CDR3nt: TGTGCCAGCAGCTTTAGGTACGAGCAGTACTTC
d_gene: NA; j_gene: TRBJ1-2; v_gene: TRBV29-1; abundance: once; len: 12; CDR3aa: CSVTTANYGYTF; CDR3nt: TGCAGCGTTACAACTGCTAACTATGGCTACACCTTC
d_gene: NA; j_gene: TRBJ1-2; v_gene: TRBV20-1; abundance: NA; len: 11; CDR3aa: CSAALDYGYTF; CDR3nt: TGCAGTGCCGCCCTGGACTATGGCTACACCTTC
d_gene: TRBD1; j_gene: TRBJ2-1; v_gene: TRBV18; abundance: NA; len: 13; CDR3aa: CASSRDSDNEQFF; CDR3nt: TGTGCCAGCTCACGGGACAGCGACAATGAGCAGTTCTTC
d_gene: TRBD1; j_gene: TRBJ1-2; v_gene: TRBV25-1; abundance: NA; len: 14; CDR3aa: CASSEYGTDGGYTF; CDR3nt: TGTGCCAGCAGTGAATACGGGACAGATGGAGGCTACACCTTC
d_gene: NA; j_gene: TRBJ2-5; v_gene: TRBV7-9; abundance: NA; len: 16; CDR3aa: CASSRIRASAGETQYF; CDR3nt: TGTGCCAGCAGCCGAATCCGGGCCTCCGCCGGGGAGACCCAGTACTTC
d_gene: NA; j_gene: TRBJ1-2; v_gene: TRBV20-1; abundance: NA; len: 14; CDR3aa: CSARNPRVVYGYTF; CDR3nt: TGCAGTGCTAGGAATCCCCGGGTGGTCTATGGCTACACCTTC
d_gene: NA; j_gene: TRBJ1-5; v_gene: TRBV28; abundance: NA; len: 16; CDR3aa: CASSVGRGARNQPQHF; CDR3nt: TGTGCCAGCAGCGTTGGTAGGGGTGCACGCAATCAGCCCCAGCATTTT
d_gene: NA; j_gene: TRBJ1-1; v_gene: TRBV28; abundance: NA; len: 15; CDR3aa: CASRPAEFMNTEAFF; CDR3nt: TGTGCCAGCAGACCCGCAGAGTTCATGAACACTGAAGCTTTCTTT
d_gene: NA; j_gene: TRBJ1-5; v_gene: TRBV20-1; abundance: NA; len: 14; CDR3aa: CSANLGGGSQPQHF; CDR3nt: TGCAGTGCAAATCTAGGGGGGGGGAGTCAGCCCCAGCATTTT
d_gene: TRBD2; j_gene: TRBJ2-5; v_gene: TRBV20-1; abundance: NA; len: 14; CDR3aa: CSASRTSWKETQYF; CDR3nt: TGCAGTGCTAGTCGGACTAGCTGGAAAGAGACCCAGTACTTC
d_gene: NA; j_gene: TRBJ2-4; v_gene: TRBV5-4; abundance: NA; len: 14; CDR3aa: CASSTGVAKNIQYF; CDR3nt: TGTGCCAGCAGCACGGGCGTGGCCAAAAACATTCAGTACTTC
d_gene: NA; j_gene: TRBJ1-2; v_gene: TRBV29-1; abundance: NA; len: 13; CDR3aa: CSARGIQNYGYTF; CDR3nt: TGCAGCGCTCGAGGGATCCAAAACTATGGCTACACCTTC
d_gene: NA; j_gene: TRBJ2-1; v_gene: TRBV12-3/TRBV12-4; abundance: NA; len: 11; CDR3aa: CASSSSITEFF; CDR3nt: TGTGCCAGCAGTTCAAGTATCACGGAGTTCTTC
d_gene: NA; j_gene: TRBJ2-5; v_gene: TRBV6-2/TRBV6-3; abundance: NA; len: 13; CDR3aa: CASSQRGAETQYF; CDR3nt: TGTGCCAGCAGCCAACGGGGGGCTGAGACCCAGTACTTC
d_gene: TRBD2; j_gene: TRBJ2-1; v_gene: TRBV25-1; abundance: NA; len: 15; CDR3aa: CASTRQGLAGVEQFF; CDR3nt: TGTGCCAGCACCCGCCAGGGACTAGCGGGGGTAGAGCAGTTCTTC
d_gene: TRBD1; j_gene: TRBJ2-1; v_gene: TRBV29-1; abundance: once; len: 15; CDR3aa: CSVEGGQGSYNEQFF; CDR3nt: TGCAGCGTTGAAGGGGGACAGGGTAGCTACAATGAGCAGTTCTTC
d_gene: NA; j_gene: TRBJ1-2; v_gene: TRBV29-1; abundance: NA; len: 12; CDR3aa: CSVEIGGGGYTF; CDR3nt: TGCAGCGTTGAAATTGGCGGGGGTGGCTACACCTTC
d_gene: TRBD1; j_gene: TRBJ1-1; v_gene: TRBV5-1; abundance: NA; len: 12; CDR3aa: CASSSRTGEAFF; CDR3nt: TGCGCCAGCAGTTCGCGGACAGGCGAAGCTTTCTTT
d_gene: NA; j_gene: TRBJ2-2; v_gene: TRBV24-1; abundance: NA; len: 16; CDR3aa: CATSDSGREPGGELFF; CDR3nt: TGTGCCACCAGTGACTCCGGACGGGAACCGGGCGGGGAGCTGTTTTTT
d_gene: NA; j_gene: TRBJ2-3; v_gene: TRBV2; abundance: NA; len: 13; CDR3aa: CASSEQAPDTQYF; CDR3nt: TGTGCCAGCAGTGAACAAGCCCCCGATACGCAGTATTTT
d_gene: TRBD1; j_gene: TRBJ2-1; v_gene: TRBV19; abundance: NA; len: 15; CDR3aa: CASSLWTGNGGEQFF; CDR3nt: TGTGCCAGTAGTCTATGGACAGGGAACGGCGGTGAGCAGTTCTTC
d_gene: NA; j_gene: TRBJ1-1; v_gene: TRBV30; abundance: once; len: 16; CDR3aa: CAWSTTLRSPNTEAFF; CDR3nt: TGTGCCTGGAGCACAACACTCAGGTCCCCGAACACTGAAGCTTTCTTT
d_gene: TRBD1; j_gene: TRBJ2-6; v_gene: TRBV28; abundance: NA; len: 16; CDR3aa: CASRGQGATGANVLTF; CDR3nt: TGTGCCAGCAGGGGACAGGGTGCGACAGGGGCCAACGTCCTGACTTTC
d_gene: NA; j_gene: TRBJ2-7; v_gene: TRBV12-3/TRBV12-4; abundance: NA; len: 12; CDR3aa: CASSRLGQFQYF; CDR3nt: TGTGCCAGCAGCCGACTCGGACAGTTTCAGTACTTC
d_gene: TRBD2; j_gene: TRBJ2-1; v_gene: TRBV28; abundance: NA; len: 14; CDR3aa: CASSSPGLNNEQFF; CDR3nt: TGTGCCAGCAGTTCCCCGGGACTAAACAATGAGCAGTTCTTC
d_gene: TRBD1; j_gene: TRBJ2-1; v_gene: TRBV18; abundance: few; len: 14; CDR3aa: CASSPGTGYNEQFF; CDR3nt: TGTGCCAGCTCACCCGGGACAGGGTACAATGAGCAGTTCTTC
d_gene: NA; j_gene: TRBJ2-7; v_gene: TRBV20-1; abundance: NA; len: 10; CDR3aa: CSAGSYEQYF; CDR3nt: TGCAGTGCTGGAAGCTACGAGCAGTACTTC
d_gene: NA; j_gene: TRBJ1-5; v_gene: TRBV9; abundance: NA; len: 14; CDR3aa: CASSLGTLGEPQHF; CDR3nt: TGTGCCAGCAGCCTAGGGACCTTGGGGGAGCCCCAGCATTTT
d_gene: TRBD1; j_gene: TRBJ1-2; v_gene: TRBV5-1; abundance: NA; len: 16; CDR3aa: CASSATGQGGASGYTF; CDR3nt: TGCGCCAGCAGCGCAACGGGACAGGGGGGAGCCTCTGGCTACACCTTC
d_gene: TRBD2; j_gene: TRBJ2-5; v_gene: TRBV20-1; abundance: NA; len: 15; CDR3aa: CSATGVAGTQETQYF; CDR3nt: TGCAGTGCCACGGGGGTAGCGGGGACCCAAGAGACCCAGTACTTC
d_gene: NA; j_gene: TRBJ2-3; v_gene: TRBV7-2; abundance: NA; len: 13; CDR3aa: CASSFDRTDTQYF; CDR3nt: TGTGCCAGCAGCTTTGACCGGACAGATACGCAGTATTTT
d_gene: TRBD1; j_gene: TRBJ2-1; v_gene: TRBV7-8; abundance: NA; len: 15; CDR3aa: CASSRPGQGWDEQFF; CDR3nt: TGTGCCAGCAGCCGACCGGGACAGGGGTGGGATGAGCAGTTCTTC
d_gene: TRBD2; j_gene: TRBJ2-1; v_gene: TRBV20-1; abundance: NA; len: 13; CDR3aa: CRVSSGRATEQFF; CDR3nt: TGCAGGGTCTCTAGCGGGAGGGCCACTGAGCAGTTCTTC
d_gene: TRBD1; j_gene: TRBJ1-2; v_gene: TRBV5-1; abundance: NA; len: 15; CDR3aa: CASSLGTGPNYGYTF; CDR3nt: TGCGCCAGCAGCTTGGGGACAGGGCCTAACTATGGCTACACCTTC
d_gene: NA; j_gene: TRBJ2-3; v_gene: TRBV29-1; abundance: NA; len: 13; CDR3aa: CSVSELDLDTQYF; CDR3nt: TGCAGCGTTTCGGAACTTGATTTGGATACGCAGTATTTT
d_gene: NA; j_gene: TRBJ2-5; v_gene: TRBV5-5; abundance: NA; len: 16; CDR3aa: CASSFPPLAGQETQYF; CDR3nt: TGTGCCAGCAGCTTCCCTCCACTAGCTGGCCAAGAGACCCAGTACTTC
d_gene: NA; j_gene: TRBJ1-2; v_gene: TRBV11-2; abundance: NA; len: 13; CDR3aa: CASSLAVSRGYTF; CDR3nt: TGTGCCAGCAGCTTAGCGGTCAGTAGAGGCTACACCTTC
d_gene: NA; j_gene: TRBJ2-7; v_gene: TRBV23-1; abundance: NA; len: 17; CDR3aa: CASSQKGSGLVCREQYF; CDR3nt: TGCGCCAGCAGTCAAAAAGGATCGGGCCTCGTTTGTCGCGAGCAGTACTTC
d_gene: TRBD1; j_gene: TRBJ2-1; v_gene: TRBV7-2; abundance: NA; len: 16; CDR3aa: CASSSVQGAMGNEQFF; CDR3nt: TGTGCCAGCAGCTCAGTACAGGGGGCAATGGGTAATGAGCAGTTCTTC
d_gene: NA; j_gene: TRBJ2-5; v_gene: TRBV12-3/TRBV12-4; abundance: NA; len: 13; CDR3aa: CASSLGTRETQYF; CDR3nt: TGTGCCAGCAGTCTGGGGACAAGAGAGACCCAGTACTTC